This is a list of T cell receptor beta chains from one sample in a study of regulatory T cells in long-lasting Graves disease. From the multiplex PCR reads, TCRdb called clonotypes with MiXCR, one entry per CDR3 protein. This sample carries around 480,000 distinct CDR3 sequences, roughly a sixth of them seen once, and the ten largest clones take around 25%. This sample also appeared in a second study, on T cells in Graves' hyperthyroidism and ophthalmopathy.

The starting material was peripheral blood mononuclear cells (PBMCs), obtained at new diagnosis, from a patient treated with antithyroid drugs. All receptors derive from a woman aged 40 to 65 with Graves disease. Each CDR3 is given with its conserved first and last residue. A D gene is named only where the DNA matches it firmly. The size of a clone is reported for some rows only, either as once, few or many, or as a class for expanded clones.

V	D	size	J	CDR3	DNA
TRBV12-3/TRBV12-4	-	many	TRBJ1-2	CASSSITLGGGGYTF	TGTGCCAGCAGTTCAATCACCTTGGGGGGCGGTGGCTACACCTTC
TRBV29-1	TRBD2	few	TRBJ2-1	CSAVSGVSYNEQFF	TGCAGCGCCGTTAGCGGGGTAAGCTACAATGAGCAGTTCTTC
TRBV19	-	many	TRBJ1-1	CASRTGPYTEAFF	TGTGCCAGTAGAACCGGGCCCTACACTGAAGCTTTCTTT
TRBV9	-	few	TRBJ1-1	CASSVEQSTEAFF	TGTGCCAGCAGCGTAGAACAGAGCACTGAAGCTTTCTTT
TRBV19	TRBD1	few	TRBJ2-2	CASSPGTVNTGELFF	TGTGCCAGTAGTCCCGGGACAGTCAACACCGGGGAGCTGTTTTTT
TRBV29-1	TRBD1	-	TRBJ2-2	CSVRETGGTVSTGELFF	TGCAGCGTTCGGGAAACAGGGGGTACGGTGAGCACCGGGGAGCTGTTTTTT
TRBV18	-	many	TRBJ1-1	CASSPVMSSRDTNTEAFF	TGTGCCAGCTCACCGGTAATGTCTTCCCGGGACACTAACACTGAAGCTTTCTTT
TRBV5-1	TRBD1	few	TRBJ2-7	CASSLWGTGAYEQYF	TGCGCCAGCAGCTTGTGGGGGACAGGGGCCTACGAGCAGTACTTC
TRBV28	-	-	TRBJ1-6	CASRGRGGTGNSPLHF	TGTGCCAGCAGGGGCAGGGGAGGTACGGGGAATTCACCCCTCCACTTT
TRBV14	-	many	TRBJ2-3	CASSQDGGRIDTQYF	TGTGCCAGCAGCCAAGATGGGGGCCGGATAGATACGCAGTATTTT
TRBV20-1	-	many	TRBJ1-2	CSAGQRGLYGYTF	TGCAGTGCAGGACAGCGGGGCCTCTATGGCTACACCTTC
TRBV7-3	-	many	TRBJ1-1	CASSLAGTSTEAFF	TGTGCCAGCAGCTTGGCAGGAACGAGCACTGAAGCTTTCTTT
TRBV7-8	-	many	TRBJ2-1	CASSARFAHEQFF	TGTGCCAGCAGCGCCCGTTTCGCCCATGAGCAGTTCTTC
TRBV4-1	-	few	TRBJ2-1	CASSQIQVISSYNEQFF	TGCGCCAGCAGCCAGATACAGGTGATATCCTCCTACAATGAGCAGTTCTTC
TRBV20-1	-	few	TRBJ2-1	CSARGTPKPYNEQFF	TGCAGTGCTAGAGGGACCCCCAAACCTTACAATGAGCAGTTCTTC
TRBV27	TRBD2	few	TRBJ2-5	CATRGGAIQETQYF	TGTGCCACCCGCGGGGGGGCTATCCAAGAGACCCAGTACTTC
TRBV6-1	TRBD1	-	TRBJ1-5	CASSETGDDQPQHF	TGTGCCAGCAGTGAGACAGGGGATGATCAGCCCCAGCATTTT
TRBV6-1	-	-	TRBJ2-1	CASSDLRGRSYNEQFF	TGTGCCAGCAGTGATTTGAGGGGGAGGTCCTACAATGAGCAGTTCTTC
TRBV18	TRBD1	many	TRBJ1-5	CASGRQGGSNQPQHF	TGTGCCTCAGGGAGACAGGGGGGTAGCAATCAGCCCCAGCATTTT
TRBV10-3	-	many	TRBJ2-7	CAISPAAGTGEQYF	TGTGCCATCAGTCCGGCGGCAGGGACGGGTGAGCAGTACTTC
TRBV9	TRBD1	-	TRBJ1-2	CASSVGAGGYGYTF	TGTGCCAGCAGCGTAGGGGCAGGGGGGTATGGCTACACCTTC
TRBV25-1	-	few	TRBJ1-2	CASSEFAPLRGYTF	TGTGCCAGCAGTGAATTCGCCCCGCTAAGAGGCTACACCTTC
TRBV11-2	TRBD2	many	TRBJ2-1	CASSLASGGAYNEQFF	TGTGCCAGCAGCTTAGCTAGCGGGGGGGCCTACAATGAGCAGTTCTTC
TRBV20-1	-	many	TRBJ2-7	CSAERMGAREYEQYF	TGCAGTGCCGAAAGGATGGGGGCACGGGAATACGAGCAGTACTTC
TRBV7-9	TRBD2	many	TRBJ2-7	CASSSSGGGPHEQYF	TGTGCCAGCAGCTCTAGCGGGGGAGGACCCCACGAGCAGTACTTC
TRBV19	-	-	TRBJ2-3	CASSLRDLGTDTQYF	TGTGCCAGTAGTCTCCGGGACCTCGGAACAGATACGCAGTATTTT
TRBV11-2	-	many	TRBJ1-2	CASSLAAASYGYTF	TGTGCCAGCAGCTTAGCAGCAGCTTCATATGGCTACACCTTC
TRBV6-1	-	many	TRBJ1-5	CASSPKSVGNQPQHF	TGTGCCAGCAGCCCCAAGTCTGTGGGCAATCAGCCCCAGCATTTT
TRBV19	-	-	TRBJ1-4	CASSIEGGEKLFF	TGTGCCAGTAGTATAGAGGGCGGAGAGAAACTGTTTTTT
TRBV6-1	TRBD1	many	TRBJ1-1	CASSTEDRAWPEAFF	TGTGCCAGCAGTACCGAGGACAGGGCTTGGCCTGAAGCTTTCTTT
TRBV20-1	-	few	TRBJ2-3	CSAPLPSTDTQYF	TGCAGTGCTCCCCTTCCTAGCACAGATACGCAGTATTTT
TRBV5-5	-	many	TRBJ2-5	CASFAPGAQTQYF	TGTGCCAGCTTCGCTCCAGGGGCACAGACCCAGTACTTC
TRBV20-1	-	many	TRBJ1-5	CSARDGRDGGNQPQHF	TGCAGTGCTAGAGATGGTAGGGATGGTGGCAATCAGCCCCAGCATTTT
TRBV14	TRBD1	-	TRBJ2-7	CASSPLTGGSYEQYF	TGTGCCAGCAGCCCCCTGACAGGGGGCTCGTACGAGCAGTACTTC
TRBV7-6	-	-	TRBJ2-5	CASSPFGRVQETQYF	TGTGCCAGCAGCCCGTTTGGGCGCGTACAGGAGACCCAGTACTTC
TRBV12-3/TRBV12-4	-	many	TRBJ2-3	CASSFGLTDTQYF	TGTGCCAGCAGTTTCGGACTCACAGATACGCAGTATTTT
TRBV11-2	-	many	TRBJ2-3	CASSLEQTIDTQYF	TGTGCCAGCAGCTTAGAGCAGACCATAGATACGCAGTATTTT
TRBV5-1	-	-	TRBJ2-5	CASSLDNSETQYF	TGCGCCAGCAGCCTAGACAACTCGGAGACCCAGTACTTC
TRBV4-2	-	few	TRBJ1-2	CASSQDRGRVGYTF	TGTGCCAGCAGCCAAGATAGAGGCAGGGTTGGCTACACCTTC
TRBV11-3	-	many	TRBJ2-2	CASSLDTRLGARTGELFF	TGTGCCAGCAGCTTAGATACGCGTTTGGGAGCCCGGACCGGGGAGCTGTTTTTT
TRBV7-9	-	many	TRBJ1-2	CASNRLYGYTF	TGTGCGAGCAACAGGCTCTATGGCTACACCTTC
TRBV18	TRBD1	few	TRBJ1-6	CASSPRDSPIPLHF	TGTGCCAGCTCACCCCGGGACAGCCCCATTCCCCTCCACTTT
TRBV2	TRBD1	many	TRBJ1-2	CASSTTGNYGYTF	TGTGCCAGCAGTACGACAGGGAACTATGGCTACACCTTC
TRBV12-3/TRBV12-4	TRBD2	-	TRBJ2-7	CASSLTSGGIYEQYF	TGTGCCAGCAGCCTCACTAGCGGGGGGATATACGAGCAGTACTTC